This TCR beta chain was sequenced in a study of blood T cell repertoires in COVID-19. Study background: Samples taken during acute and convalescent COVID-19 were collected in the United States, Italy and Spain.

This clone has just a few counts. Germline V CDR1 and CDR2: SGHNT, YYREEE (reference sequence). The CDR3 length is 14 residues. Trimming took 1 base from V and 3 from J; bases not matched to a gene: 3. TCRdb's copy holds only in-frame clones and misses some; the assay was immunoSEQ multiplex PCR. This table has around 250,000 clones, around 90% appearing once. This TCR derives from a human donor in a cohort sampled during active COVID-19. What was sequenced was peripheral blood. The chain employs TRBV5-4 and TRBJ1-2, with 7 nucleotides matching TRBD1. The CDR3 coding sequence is TGTGCCAGCAGCTTGAGGCAGGGGGACTATGGCTACACCTTC. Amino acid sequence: CASSLRQGDYGYTF.